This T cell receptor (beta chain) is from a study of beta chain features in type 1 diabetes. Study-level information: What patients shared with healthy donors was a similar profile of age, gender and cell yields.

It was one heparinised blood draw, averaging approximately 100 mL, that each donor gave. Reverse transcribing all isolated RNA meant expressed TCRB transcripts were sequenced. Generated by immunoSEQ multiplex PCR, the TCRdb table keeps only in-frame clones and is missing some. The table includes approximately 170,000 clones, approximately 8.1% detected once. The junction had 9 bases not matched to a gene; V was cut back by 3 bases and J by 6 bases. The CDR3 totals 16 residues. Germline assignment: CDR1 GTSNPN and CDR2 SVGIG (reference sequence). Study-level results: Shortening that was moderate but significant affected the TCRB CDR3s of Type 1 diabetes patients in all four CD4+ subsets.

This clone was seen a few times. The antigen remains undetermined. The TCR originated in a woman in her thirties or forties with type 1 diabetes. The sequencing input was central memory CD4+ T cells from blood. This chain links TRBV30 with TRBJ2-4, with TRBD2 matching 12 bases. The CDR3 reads CAWSPSGRATGNIQYF. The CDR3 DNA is TGTGCCTGGAGCCCTAGCGGGAGGGCCACTGGAAACATTCAGTACTTC.